These 24 T cell receptor beta chains were sequenced from one sample in a study of OX40 agonist ivuxolimab in advanced cancers. This table comes from immunoSEQ multiplex PCR, and its TCRdb copy is limited to in-frame clones, with some not included. The data show about 77,000 clones, with approximately 92% seen just once and 4% to 5% held by the top ten. The source was CD4+ or CD8+ T cells sorted from blood, collected in a trial of the OX40 agonist ivuxolimab. The receptors originated from an adult with an advanced solid tumor such as melanoma, head and neck, liver or kidney cancer.

This clone was seen just once. The sample contains more than one DNA sequence encoding this CDR3. The chain couples TRBV5-1 to TRBJ2-2; TRBD1 might be the D (6 bases). The germline CDR1 and CDR2 sequences are SGHRS and YFSETQ. V was clipped by 4 bases and J by 0 bases, with 10 bases between them. The CDR3 is 15 residues long. This CDR3 reads CASSRGTANTGELFF. The CDR3 nucleotides are TGCGCCAGCAGCAGGGGGACGGCGAACACCGGGGAGCTGTTTTTT.

The V call is TRBV5-1, the J call TRBJ2-6; 7 bases match TRBD1. In germline, CDR1 is SGHRS, CDR2 YFSETQ. The CDR3 length is 15 residues. V shed 5 bases and J 2 bases; nucleotides not matched to a gene: 4. CDR3 DNA sequence: TGCGCCAGCAGACAGGGGATGGCTGGGGCCAACGTCCTGACTTTC. Its protein is CASRQGMAGANVLTF.

The chain combines TRBV6-5 with TRBJ2-7; perhaps TRBD1 as D (6 bases). Germline V gene sequence: CDR1 MNHEY, CDR2 SVGAGI. V was pared by 9 bases and J by 5 bases, with 14 bases between. The CDR3 has 12 amino acids. The CDR3 sequence is CARKTGENEQYF. DNA for the CDR3: TGTGCCAGGAAGACAGGCGAAAACGAGCAGTACTTC.

Written as DNA, the CDR3 is TGTGCCAGCAGCCCCAGCCGACAGGGGGCGCAGTATTTT. This translates into CASSPSRQGAQYF. The chain recombines TRBV7-3 with TRBJ2-3, with 9 bases matching TRBD1. Losses at the gene ends were 5 bases for V and 10 bases for J; bases not matched to a gene: 7. The CDR3 consists of 13 residues. CDR1 is SGHTA and CDR2 is FQGTGA in the germline V gene.

The chain employs TRBV19 and TRBJ1-2; TRBD1 agrees at 7 bases. The CDR3 totals 14 residues. Germline-derived CDR1 and CDR2 are LNHDA and SQIVND (reference sequence). The V and J ends lost 5 bases and 4 bases, in that order; junction bases with no gene match: 7. CDR3 residues: CASSPQTGSYGYTF. For the CDR3, the DNA is TGTGCCAGTAGTCCCCAGACAGGGAGCTATGGCTACACCTTC.

This clone was seen just once. The CDR3 DNA is TGCGCCAGCAGGGCTAGCGGGAGTGATGAGCAGTTCTTC. This codes for CASRASGSDEQFF. This sequence joins TRBV10-1 and TRBJ2-1; TRBD2 matches 10 bases. This CDR3 region has 13 residues. Trimming cost V 6 bases and J 8 bases; bases outside gene matches: 4. Germline loops: CDR1 WNHNN, CDR2 SYGVQD (reference sequence).

This clone was observed a single time. J is TRBJ1-1 and V is TRBV7-9; perhaps TRBD1 as D (5 bases). Between the trimmed V and J ends, which lost 5 bases and 0 bases, there was a span of 7 bases. The CDR3 contains 13 residues. Germline assignment: CDR1 SEHNR and CDR2 FQNEAQ (reference sequence). CDR3 sequence: CASSATVNTEAFF. CDR3 nucleotides: TGTGCCAGCAGCGCGACAGTGAACACTGAAGCTTTCTTT.

The chain employs TRBV5-4 and TRBJ2-7; 11 nucleotides agree with TRBD1. The V and J ends lost 3 bases and 6 bases, in that order; junction bases with no gene match: 5. This CDR3 spans 14 amino acids. CDR1 and CDR2 from the germline V gene are SGHNT and YYREEE (reference sequence). DNA of the CDR3: TGTGCCAGCAGCTGGAGGACAGGGGGCGGCGAGCAGTACTTC. Translation gives CASSWRTGGGEQYF.

This chain uses TRBV6-1 with TRBJ1-2; D gene unclear. The CDR3 spans 12 residues. Germline V CDR1 and CDR2: MNHNS, SASEGT. V lost 5 bases, J lost 6 bases, and 10 bases lay in between. CDR3 amino acids: CASSWADHGYTF. In nucleotides, the CDR3 is TGTGCCAGCAGTTGGGCGGACCATGGCTACACCTTC.

V usage is TRBV5-1 and J usage is TRBJ2-1; TRBD1 matches at 8 bases. The V gene end was trimmed by 4 bases and the J gene end by 8 bases; junction bases not matched to a gene: 14. CDR1 and CDR2 (germline): SGHRS, YFSETQ. CDR3 length: 16 amino acids. The CDR3 coding sequence is TGCGCCAGCAGCACCCAGGGGGCAGGAGGTTTTGATGAGCAGTTCTTC. Translating gives CASSTQGAGGFDEQFF.

The gene calls are TRBV6-4 and TRBJ1-6, with D perhaps matching TRBD1 (6 bases). Germline V gene lookup returns CDR1 MRHNA and CDR2 SNTAGT. CDR3 length: 14 amino acids. V gave up 8 bases and J gave up 10 bases, with 18 bases separating them. The CDR3 nucleotides are TGTGCCAGCCCCGGGACAACTGGGAGGTCACCCCTCCACTTT. Encoded protein: CASPGTTGRSPLHF.

The chain employs TRBV7-2 and TRBJ2-1; TRBD2 might be the D (5 bases). Trimming cost V 1 base and J 3 bases, with 13 bases left between them. Germline V lookup: CDR1 SGHTA, CDR2 FQGNSA. The CDR3 totals 16 residues. The chain's CDR3 is CASSLVSGSFYNEQFF. CDR3 coding DNA: TGTGCCAGCAGCTTAGTTTCTGGGAGTTTCTACAATGAGCAGTTCTTC.

The rearrangement joins TRBV10-1 to TRBJ2-1, with D unclear. The CDR3 consists of 14 residues. Germline V gene lookup returns CDR1 WNHNN and CDR2 SYGVQD (reference sequence). Between the trimmed V and J ends, which lost 2 bases and 5 bases, there was a span of 10 bases. This CDR3 is CASSERTKNNEQFF. CDR3 nucleotide sequence: TGCGCCAGCAGTGAGCGAACCAAAAACAATGAGCAGTTCTTC.

The chain employs TRBV9 and TRBJ2-5; 12 nucleotides agree with TRBD2. The CDR3 covers 18 residues. Germline lookup yields CDR1 SGDLS and CDR2 YYNGEE. V shed 4 bases and J 4 bases; nucleotides not matched to a gene: 14. Here the CDR3 reads CASSPTSGRNNRGETQYF. Here the CDR3 DNA reads TGTGCCAGCAGCCCCACTAGCGGGAGGAATAATCGGGGAGAGACCCAGTACTTC.

DNA for the CDR3: TGTGCCAGCAGCTTGGAGGGGGCAGAATATGGCTACACCTTC. As protein: CASSLEGAEYGYTF. The chain is built from TRBV5-4 and TRBJ1-2; 7 bases match TRBD1. Losses at the gene ends were 0 bases for V and 5 bases for J; bases not matched to a gene: 4. The CDR3 is made up of 14 amino acids. Germline CDR1 reads SGHNT; CDR2 reads YYREEE (reference sequence).

This rearrangement joins TRBV7-2 to TRBJ2-1; D perhaps matches TRBD1 (6 bases). Trimming cost V 7 bases and J 4 bases, with 14 bases left between them. The CDR3 loop spans 14 amino acids. The V gene's germline CDR1 is SGHTA and CDR2 FQGNSA. The CDR3 nucleotides are TGTGCCAGCATCCGGGACACCTTATACAATGAGCAGTTCTTC. Protein sequence: CASIRDTLYNEQFF.

This clone appeared a single time. This rearrangement joins TRBV14 to TRBJ2-7; TRBD1 matches 12 bases. The V gene's germline CDR1 is SGHDN and CDR2 FVKESK. Losses at the gene ends were 6 bases for V and 5 bases for J; bases not matched to a gene: 8. The CDR3 runs 15 residues. CDR3 DNA: TGTGCCAGCAGTCCCTTGGGACAGGGGGCCCACGAGCAGTACTTC. This sequence encodes CASSPLGQGAHEQYF.

CDR3 region: CASRLPGQGIYEQYF. In DNA, the CDR3 is TGTGCCAGCAGACTACCGGGACAGGGAATTTACGAGCAGTACTTC. The chain links TRBV11-2 to TRBJ2-7; the match to TRBD1 covers 9 bases. Looked up from germline, CDR1 is SGHAT and CDR2 is FQNNGV. The CDR3 spans 15 residues. Germline trimming cut 6 bases from V and 4 bases from J; bases unmatched to any gene: 10.

The chain is built from TRBV5-4 and TRBJ2-3; D could derive from TRBD1 or TRBD2 (5 bases each). Trimming shortened V by 0 bases and J by 7 bases, and 12 bases separated the two germline ends. Germline V gene data show CDR1 as SGHNT and CDR2 as YYREEE (reference sequence). This CDR3 is 14 amino acids long. The chain's CDR3 is CASSLGGAENTQYF. For the CDR3, the DNA is TGTGCCAGCAGCTTGGGAGGGGCAGAAAATACGCAGTATTTT.

This clone was seen only once. The genes are TRBV19 and TRBJ1-5; 7 nucleotides align to TRBD1. The CDR3 totals 16 residues. Trimming at V came to 2 bases and at J to 6 bases, leaving 10 bases not matched to a gene. Germline CDR1 is LNHDA and CDR2 is SQIVND (reference sequence). DNA of the CDR3: TGTGCCAGTAGTATACAGACAGGGTTGGACGGTCAGCCCCAGCATTTT. It specifies CASSIQTGLDGQPQHF.

The CDR3 DNA reads TGTGCCAGCAGCTTGGCCCCCCCAGAGAACTATGGCTACACCTTC. The encoded protein is CASSLAPPENYGYTF. The rearrangement uses TRBV5-4 and TRBJ1-2; D remains ambiguous. V lost 0 bases, J lost 2 bases, and 11 bases lay in between. Germline V gene sequence: CDR1 SGHNT, CDR2 YYREEE (reference sequence). The CDR3 spans 15 residues.

CDR3 sequence: CASSTDRDQPQHF. The CDR3 coding sequence is TGTGCCAGCAGTACGGACAGGGATCAGCCCCAGCATTTT. The V gene is TRBV6-5, the J gene TRBJ1-5, with 8 bases lining up with TRBD1. The junction had 2 bases not matched to a gene; V was cut back by 5 bases and J by 5 bases. Germline V CDR1 and CDR2: MNHEY, SVGAGI. The CDR3 covers 13 residues.

The genes are TRBV5-6 and TRBJ1-2; D remains unclear. Between the trimmed V and J ends, which lost 0 bases and 3 bases, there was a span of 9 bases. Germline CDR1 reads SGHDT; CDR2 reads YYEEEE. This CDR3 contains 14 residues. The CDR3 loop reads CASSLAGRHYGYTF. The CDR3 region has the DNA TGTGCCAGCAGCTTGGCGGGCAGGCACTATGGCTACACCTTC.

This sequence joins TRBV20-1 and TRBJ1-2, with 10 bases aligning to TRBD1. V trimming: 6 bases; J trimming: 8 bases; junction bases outside the gene matches: 3. The CDR3 runs to 11 residues. The germline V gene encodes CDR1 DFQATT and CDR2 SNEGSKA (reference sequence). The CDR3 reads CSAGTGEGYTF. CDR3 nucleotides: TGCAGTGCCGGGACAGGGGAAGGCTACACCTTC.